This TCR beta chain was recovered during a study of CD8+ T cells in alopecia areata. Looking at the study overall: The percentage of affected scalp area served as the score of severity for treated patients.

This sample's treatment: oral pan-JAK inhibitor, 5-10 mg twice daily. The investigators collected lesional scalp punch biopsies and peripheral blood from alopecia areata patients. Using a FACSAria, the CD4+ and CD8+ T cells were sorted from the PBMCs. CDR3 length: 13 amino acids. Germline loops: CDR1 SQVTM, CDR2 ANQGSEA. Between the trimmed V and J ends, which lost 4 bases and 0 bases, there was a span of 10 bases. Study results and caveats: Sequencing of scalp tissue also captures the resident alphabeta T cells of normal skin.

RNA, once extracted, was reverse transcribed into cDNA for use as the sequencing template. The data were produced by immunoSEQ multiplex PCR, yet TCRdb's version contains in-frame clones alone and is incomplete. The table lists some 180,000 clones, 45% to 60% of them singletons, with roughly a tenth in the top ten. Notes on this clone: Its antigen remains unknown.

This sequence was found in a human donor with alopecia areata. The specimen comprised CD8+ T cells sorted from blood, sampled at approximately week 51, from a patient treated with tofacitinib. The chain links TRBV29-1 to TRBJ2-7, with D maybe TRBD2 (5 bases). CDR3 in DNA: TGCAGCGTTGGCGAGGGCAGCTCCTACGAGCAGTACTTC. It translates to CSVGEGSSYEQYF.